This T cell receptor (beta chain) emerged from a study of cytomegalovirus exposure and HLA in healthy donors. PCR employed 60 Vbeta and 13 Jbeta primers. The data were produced by immunoSEQ multiplex PCR, yet TCRdb's version contains in-frame clones alone and is incomplete. The repertoire consists of just over 200,000 clones, with approximately 79% occurring once and the leading ten covering 1.5% to 2%. The CDR3 sequence is 15 residues long. Germline loops: CDR1 SQVTM, CDR2 ANQGSEA. V lost 2 bases, J lost 3 bases, and 15 bases lay in between. Findings of the study overall: In a later analysis, V- and J-gene trimming of beta chains associated with a DCLRE1C missense variant, replicated independently. Later analysis indicated greater clonal expansion among HLA-associated TCR beta chains than among equally common other chains.

As concerns this clone: Its antigen is unidentified.

The chain combines TRBV29-1 with TRBJ2-3; D possibly corresponds to TRBD1 (5 bases). Sequenced input: PBMCs. The receptor was isolated from a man between 50 and 59 years old in good health and CMV-seronegative. CDR3 region: CSVELAGKGTDTQYF. The DNA for the CDR3 is TGCAGCGTTGAATTGGCAGGGAAGGGAACAGATACGCAGTATTTT.